What follows are 18 T cell receptor beta chains derived from one specimen sequenced in a study of early stage breast cancer tumors. Clones were sequenced by immunoSEQ multiplex PCR, and TCRdb holds only the in-frame ones, with some missing. The repertoire consists of around 31,000 clones, with approximately 70% occurring once and the leading ten covering 4% to 5%. The sequenced material came from blood. The receptors here all came from a person aged 40 to 49 with breast cancer.

The chain couples TRBV4-1 to TRBJ1-2; D remains ambiguous. V was cut by 1 base and J by 4 bases, with 13 bases left in between. The CDR3 contains 15 residues. CDR1 and CDR2 from the germline V gene are MGHRA and YSYEKL. This CDR3 reads CASSQVGLPRYGYTF. The CDR3 coding sequence is TGCGCCAGCAGCCAAGTCGGCCTTCCCCGCTATGGCTACACCTTC.

This chain joins TRBV12-5 and TRBJ1-2; possibly TRBD1 for D (5 bases). Germline CDR1 is LGHNT and CDR2 is FRNRAP. The length of the CDR3 is 17 residues. V lost 0 bases and J 0 bases, leaving 14 bases between the germline ends. The CDR3 DNA reads TGTGCTAGTGGTTTGGTACTGTCCAGGGCAGCTAACTATGGCTACACCTTC. This sequence encodes CASGLVLSRAANYGYTF.

This clone was recorded a few times. The chain carries TRBV19 and TRBJ1-5, with 12 bases lining up with TRBD1. The CDR3 has 17 amino acids. From germline, CDR1 is LNHDA and CDR2 SQIVND (reference sequence). The junction had 11 bases not matched to a gene; V was cut back by 5 bases and J by 6 bases. CDR3 coding DNA: TGTGCCAGTAGTCCCGGGACAGGGGGCGCGAACATTCAGCCCCAGCATTTT. Amino acids: CASSPGTGGANIQPQHF.

This rearrangement joins TRBV14 to TRBJ2-2; TRBD1 aligns across 7 bases. This CDR3 spans 16 amino acids. The V gene end was trimmed by 1 base and the J gene end by 6 bases; junction bases not matched to a gene: 8. Germline V gene sequence: CDR1 SGHDN, CDR2 FVKESK. CDR3 loop: CASSQGSWDSPGELFF. The CDR3, as DNA: TGTGCCAGCAGCCAAGGTTCGTGGGACAGCCCCGGGGAGCTGTTTTTT.

CDR3 sequence reads: CASSAPRRVEGYGYTF. In DNA form, the CDR3 reads TGTGCCAGCAGTGCCCCTCGCAGGGTAGAGGGCTATGGCTACACCTTC. The rearrangement uses TRBV6-4 and TRBJ1-2, with a tentative D call TRBD1 (5 bases). Germline V lookup: CDR1 MRHNA, CDR2 SNTAGT. V was trimmed by 4 bases and J by 4 bases, leaving 19 bases between them. The CDR3 consists of 16 residues.

The rearrangement joins TRBV5-1 to TRBJ2-1; D not resolved. Trimming pared 2 bases from V and 12 bases from J, leaving 12 bases between. Germline lookup yields CDR1 SGHRS and CDR2 YFSETQ. This CDR3 has 12 amino acids. The CDR3 is CASSLNNDGQFF. The CDR3 region has the DNA TGCGCCAGCAGCTTAAACAATGATGGGCAGTTCTTC.

Only a few counts were recorded for this clone. The rearrangement uses TRBV21-1 and TRBJ2-7; the tabulated D call, TRBD2, remains unverified against the DNA. TRBV21-1 represents a pseudogene. CDR3 length: 15 residues. The DNA for the CDR3 is TGTGCCTTTCGCGTGGAGCGGGAGTTAATCCACGAGCAGTACTTC. Amino acids: CAFRVERELIHEQYF.

The chain employs TRBV7-2 and TRBJ2-3; D unresolved. This CDR3 is 14 amino acids long. The V end was cut by 0 bases, the J end by 10 bases, with 14 bases between. Germline-derived CDR1 and CDR2 are SGHTA and FQGNSA. The chain's CDR3 is CASSLARSSGPQYF. The CDR3 coding sequence is TGTGCCAGCAGCTTAGCCCGCTCCTCGGGTCCGCAGTATTTT.

This chain links TRBV5-4 with TRBJ2-7, with D uncertain. CDR1 is SGHNT, CDR2 YYREEE, per germline (reference sequence). The CDR3 is 16 amino acids. Deletions cut 3 bases from V and 1 base from J, with 17 bases between. The DNA of the CDR3 is TGTGCCAGCAGCTCTGGGAAGCTGGCAGTTTCCTACGAGCAGTACTTC. The encoded protein is CASSSGKLAVSYEQYF.

This chain uses TRBV2 with TRBJ2-1; 9 bases agree with TRBD2. Germline V gene sequence: CDR1 SNHLY, CDR2 FYNNEI. The CDR3 spans 17 residues. The V gene end was trimmed by 4 bases and the J gene end by 1 base; junction bases not matched to a gene: 8. The CDR3 protein is CASSGGAGGSSYNEQFF. CDR3 coding DNA: TGTGCCAGCAGTGGAGGTGCGGGAGGGTCATCCTACAATGAGCAGTTCTTC.

The chain recombines TRBV27 with TRBJ2-1; possible D gene TRBD2, 5 bases. Trimming pared 6 bases from V and 9 bases from J, leaving 30 bases between. This CDR3 contains 18 residues. Germline V CDR1 and CDR2: MNHEY, SMNVEV (reference sequence). CDR3 nucleotide sequence: TGTGCCAGCAGGAGTATTTCGATGACCGGGTTTACTCGGGGTGAGCAGTTCTTC. Protein: CASRSISMTGFTRGEQFF.

The chain links TRBV28 to TRBJ1-4; 7 bases match TRBD1. This CDR3 has 15 residues. The germline gives CDR1 MDHEN, CDR2 SYDVKM. V lost 5 bases and J lost 6; bases outside the gene matches: 9. The CDR3 nucleotides read TGTGCCAGCAGTCCTACAGGGGCGGGACATGAAAAACTGTTTTTT. This gives the protein CASSPTGAGHEKLFF.

This clone has just one count. J is TRBJ2-7 and V is TRBV29-1; 9 bases match TRBD1. J lost 4 bases, V lost 8 bases, and 12 bases had no gene match. The CDR3 has 14 amino acids. Germline V gives CDR1 SQVTM, CDR2 ANQGSEA. The CDR3 sequence: CSIRDLDRGYEQYF. The CDR3 DNA reads as TGCAGCATACGTGATCTAGACAGGGGGTACGAGCAGTACTTC.

The genes are TRBV27 and TRBJ2-2; D ambiguous. Looked up from germline, CDR1 is MNHEY and CDR2 is SMNVEV (reference sequence). Trimming took 5 bases from V and 6 from J, leaving 13 bases between them. CDR3 length: 14 residues. This chain's CDR3 is CASSKVRSAGELFF. CDR3 coding DNA: TGTGCCAGCAGTAAGGTCAGGAGCGCCGGGGAGCTGTTTTTT.

This chain links TRBV19 with TRBJ1-1, with D possibly being TRBD1 (6 bases). V was cut by 0 bases and J by 1 base, with 9 bases left in between. CDR3 length equals 15 residues. Per the germline V gene, CDR1 is LNHDA and CDR2 is SQIVND (reference sequence). The CDR3 DNA sequence: TGTGCCAGTAGTATAGAGGGGGCTTGGAACACTGAAGCTTTCTTT. Encoded protein: CASSIEGAWNTEAFF.

The chain combines TRBV5-1 with TRBJ2-3, with 14 bases fitting TRBD2. The V and J ends lost 4 bases and 3 bases, in that order; junction bases with no gene match: 7. CDR3 size: 17 residues. CDR1 and CDR2 (germline): SGHRS, YFSETQ. The CDR3 DNA reads as TGCGCCAGCAGCGAGACTAGCGGGAGGGCAGAAACAGATACGCAGTATTTT. It is translated as CASSETSGRAETDTQYF.

The gene calls are TRBV20-1 and TRBJ2-5; the match to TRBD1 covers 8 bases. The germline CDR1 and CDR2 sequences are DFQATT and SNEGSKA (reference sequence). The CDR3 length is 11 residues. J gave up 4 bases and V 6 bases, and 1 base lay outside the gene matches. In DNA, the CDR3 is TGCAGTGCCGACAGGGGAGAGACCCAGTACTTC. This sequence encodes CSADRGETQYF.

The chain uses TRBV9 and TRBJ2-7; TRBD2 matches at 12 bases. V lost 4 bases, J lost 6 bases, and 8 bases stayed unmatched. This CDR3 spans 15 amino acids. Germline CDR1 is SGDLS and CDR2 is YYNGEE. The CDR3 sequence: CASSPQTSGSGEQYF. CDR3 bases: TGTGCCAGCAGCCCTCAGACTAGCGGGAGCGGCGAGCAGTACTTC. The full variable domain, in which reference TRBV9 and TRBJ2-7 provide the parts outside the CDR3, is DSGVTQTPKHLITATGQRVTLRCSPRSGDLSVYWYQQSLDQGLQFLIQYYNGEERAKGNILERFSAQQFPDLHSELNLSSLELGDSALYFCASSPQTSGSGEQYFGPGTRLTVT.